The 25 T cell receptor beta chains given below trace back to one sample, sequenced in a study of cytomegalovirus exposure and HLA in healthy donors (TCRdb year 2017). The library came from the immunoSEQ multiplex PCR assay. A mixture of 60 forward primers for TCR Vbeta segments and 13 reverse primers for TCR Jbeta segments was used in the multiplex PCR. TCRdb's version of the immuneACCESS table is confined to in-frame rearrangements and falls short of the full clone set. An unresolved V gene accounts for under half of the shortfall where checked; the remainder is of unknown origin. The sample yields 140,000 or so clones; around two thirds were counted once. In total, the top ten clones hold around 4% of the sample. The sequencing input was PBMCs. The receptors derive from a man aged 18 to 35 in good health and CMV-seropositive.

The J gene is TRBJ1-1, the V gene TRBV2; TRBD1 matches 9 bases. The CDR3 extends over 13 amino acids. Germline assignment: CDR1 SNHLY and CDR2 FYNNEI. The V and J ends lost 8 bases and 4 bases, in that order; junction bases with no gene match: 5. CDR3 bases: TGTGCCAGCGGAACAGGGGGCACCACTGAAGCTTTCTTT. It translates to CASGTGGTTEAFF.

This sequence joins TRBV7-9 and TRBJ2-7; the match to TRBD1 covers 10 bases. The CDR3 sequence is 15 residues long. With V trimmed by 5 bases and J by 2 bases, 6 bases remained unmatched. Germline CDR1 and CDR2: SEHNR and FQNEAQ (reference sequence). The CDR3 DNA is TGTGCCAGCAGCCCCAGGGACAGGGGACCCTACGAGCAGTACTTC. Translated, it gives CASSPRDRGPYEQYF.

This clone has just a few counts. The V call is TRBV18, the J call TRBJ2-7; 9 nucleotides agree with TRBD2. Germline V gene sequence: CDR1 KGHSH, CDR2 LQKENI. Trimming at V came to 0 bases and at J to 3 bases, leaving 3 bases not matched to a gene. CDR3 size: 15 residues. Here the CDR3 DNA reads TGTGCCAGCTCACCACCGGCTAGCGGGATCTACGAGCAGTACTTC. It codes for CASSPPASGIYEQYF.

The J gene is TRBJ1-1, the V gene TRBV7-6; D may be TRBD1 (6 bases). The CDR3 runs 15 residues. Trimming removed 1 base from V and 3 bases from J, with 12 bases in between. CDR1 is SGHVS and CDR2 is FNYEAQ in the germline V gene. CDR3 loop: CASSLGGRGDTEAFF. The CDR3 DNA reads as TGTGCCAGCAGCTTAGGGGGCAGGGGTGACACTGAAGCTTTCTTT.

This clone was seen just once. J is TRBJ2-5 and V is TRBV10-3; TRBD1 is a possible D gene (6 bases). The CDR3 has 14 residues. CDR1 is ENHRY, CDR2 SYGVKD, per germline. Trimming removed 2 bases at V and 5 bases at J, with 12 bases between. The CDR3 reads CAISEGQSGETQYF. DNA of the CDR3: TGTGCCATCAGTGAGGGACAGTCCGGGGAGACCCAGTACTTC.

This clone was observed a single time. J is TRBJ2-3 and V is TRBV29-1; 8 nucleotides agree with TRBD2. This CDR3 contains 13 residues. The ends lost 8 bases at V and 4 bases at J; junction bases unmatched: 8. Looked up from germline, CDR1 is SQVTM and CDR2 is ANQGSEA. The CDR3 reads CSCGTRSADTQYF. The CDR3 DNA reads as TGCAGCTGTGGGACTAGATCGGCAGATACGCAGTATTTT.

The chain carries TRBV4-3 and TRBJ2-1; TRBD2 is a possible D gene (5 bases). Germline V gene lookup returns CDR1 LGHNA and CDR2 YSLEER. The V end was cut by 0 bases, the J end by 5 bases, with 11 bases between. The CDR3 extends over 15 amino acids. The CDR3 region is CASSQEWESHNEQFF. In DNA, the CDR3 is TGCGCCAGCAGCCAAGAATGGGAGTCGCACAATGAGCAGTTCTTC.

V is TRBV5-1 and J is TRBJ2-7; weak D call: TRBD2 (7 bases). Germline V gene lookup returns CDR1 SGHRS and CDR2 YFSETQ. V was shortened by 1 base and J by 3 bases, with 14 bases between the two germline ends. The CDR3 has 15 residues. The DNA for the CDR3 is TGCGCCAGCAGCTTGCGGGGAGGGACATACTACGAGCAGTACTTC. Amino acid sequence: CASSLRGGTYYEQYF.

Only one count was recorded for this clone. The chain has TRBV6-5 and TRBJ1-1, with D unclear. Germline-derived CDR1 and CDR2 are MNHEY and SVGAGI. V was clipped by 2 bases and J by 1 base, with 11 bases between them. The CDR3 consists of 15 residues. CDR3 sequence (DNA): TGTGCCAGCAGTTACGAGGGAATGCCGAACACTGAAGCTTTCTTT. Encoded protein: CASSYEGMPNTEAFF.

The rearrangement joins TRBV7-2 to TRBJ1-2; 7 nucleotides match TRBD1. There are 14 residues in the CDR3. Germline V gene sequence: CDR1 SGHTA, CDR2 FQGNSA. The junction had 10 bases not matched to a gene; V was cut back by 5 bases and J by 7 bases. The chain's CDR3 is CASSPSEGALGYTF. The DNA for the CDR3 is TGTGCCAGCAGCCCCTCGGAGGGGGCGCTTGGCTACACCTTC.

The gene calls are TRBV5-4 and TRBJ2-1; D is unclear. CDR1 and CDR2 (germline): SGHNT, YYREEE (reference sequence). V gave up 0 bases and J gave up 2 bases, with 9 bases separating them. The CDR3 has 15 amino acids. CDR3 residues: CASSLGHDPYNEQFF. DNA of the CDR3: TGTGCCAGCAGCTTGGGACACGACCCCTACAATGAGCAGTTCTTC.

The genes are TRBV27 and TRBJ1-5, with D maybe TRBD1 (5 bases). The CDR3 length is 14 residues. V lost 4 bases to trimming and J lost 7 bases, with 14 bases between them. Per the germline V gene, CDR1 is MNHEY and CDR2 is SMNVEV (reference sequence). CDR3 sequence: CASSSLQVNQPQHF. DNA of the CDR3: TGTGCCAGCAGTTCCTTACAGGTAAACCAGCCCCAGCATTTT.

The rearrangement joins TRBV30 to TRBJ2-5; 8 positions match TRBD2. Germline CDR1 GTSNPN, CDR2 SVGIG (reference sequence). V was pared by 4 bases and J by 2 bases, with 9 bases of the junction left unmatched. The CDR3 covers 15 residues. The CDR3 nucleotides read TGTGCCTGGACGGCCGGCGGGAGGAATCAAGAGACCCAGTACTTC. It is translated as CAWTAGGRNQETQYF.

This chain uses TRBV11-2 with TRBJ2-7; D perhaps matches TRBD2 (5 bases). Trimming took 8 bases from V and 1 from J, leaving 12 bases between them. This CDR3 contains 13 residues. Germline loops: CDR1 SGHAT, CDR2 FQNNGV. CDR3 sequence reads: CASLGVPSYEQYF. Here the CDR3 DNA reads TGTGCCAGCCTCGGGGTCCCGTCCTACGAGCAGTACTTC.

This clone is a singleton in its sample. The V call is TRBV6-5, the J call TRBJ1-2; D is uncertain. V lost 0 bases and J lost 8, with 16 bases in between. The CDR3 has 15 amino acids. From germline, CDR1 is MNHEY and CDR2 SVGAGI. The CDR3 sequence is CASSYSNLDTEGYTF. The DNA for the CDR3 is TGTGCCAGCAGTTACTCGAATCTTGATACGGAGGGCTACACCTTC.

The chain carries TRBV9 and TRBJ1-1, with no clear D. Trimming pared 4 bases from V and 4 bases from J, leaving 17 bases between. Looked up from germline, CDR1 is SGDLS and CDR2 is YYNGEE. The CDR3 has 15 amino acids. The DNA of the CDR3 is TGTGCCAGCAGCCCTCGGTCTTTGGAGACCACTGAAGCTTTCTTT. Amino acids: CASSPRSLETTEAFF.

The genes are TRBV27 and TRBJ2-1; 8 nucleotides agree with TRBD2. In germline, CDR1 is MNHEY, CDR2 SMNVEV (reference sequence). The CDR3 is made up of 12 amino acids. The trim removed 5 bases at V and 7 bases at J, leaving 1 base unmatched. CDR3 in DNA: TGTGCCAGCAGTCCTAGCGGGAATGAGCAGTTCTTC. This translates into CASSPSGNEQFF.

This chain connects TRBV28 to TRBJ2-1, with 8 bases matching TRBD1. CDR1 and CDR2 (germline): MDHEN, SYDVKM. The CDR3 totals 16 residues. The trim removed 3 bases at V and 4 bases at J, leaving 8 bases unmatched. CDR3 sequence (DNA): TGTGCCAGCAGTTTTATCGAGGGACAGGCTTACAATGAGCAGTTCTTC. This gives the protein CASSFIEGQAYNEQFF.

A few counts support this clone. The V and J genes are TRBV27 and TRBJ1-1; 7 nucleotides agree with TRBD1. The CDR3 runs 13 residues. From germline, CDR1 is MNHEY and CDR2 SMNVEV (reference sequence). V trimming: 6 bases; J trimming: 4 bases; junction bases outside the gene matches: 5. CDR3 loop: CASSQTGITEAFF. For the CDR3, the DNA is TGTGCCAGCAGCCAGACAGGGATCACTGAAGCTTTCTTT.

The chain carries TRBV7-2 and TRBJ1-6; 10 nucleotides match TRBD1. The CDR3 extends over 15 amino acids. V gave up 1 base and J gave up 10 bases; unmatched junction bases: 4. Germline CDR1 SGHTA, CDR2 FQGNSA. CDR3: CASSLEGTGVSPLHF. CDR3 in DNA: TGTGCCAGCAGCTTAGAAGGGACAGGGGTATCACCCCTCCACTTT.

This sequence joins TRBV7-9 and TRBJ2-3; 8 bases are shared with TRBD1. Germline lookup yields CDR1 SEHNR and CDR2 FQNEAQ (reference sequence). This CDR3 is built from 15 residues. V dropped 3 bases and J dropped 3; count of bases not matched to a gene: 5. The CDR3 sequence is CASSFTGGRTDTQYF. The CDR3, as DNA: TGTGCCAGCAGCTTCACAGGGGGAAGAACAGATACGCAGTATTTT.

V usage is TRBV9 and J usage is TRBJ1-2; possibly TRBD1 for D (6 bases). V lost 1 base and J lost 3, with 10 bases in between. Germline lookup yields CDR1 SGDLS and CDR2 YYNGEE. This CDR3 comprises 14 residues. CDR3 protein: CASSVTGWDYGYTF. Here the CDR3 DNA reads TGTGCCAGCAGCGTAACAGGGTGGGACTATGGCTACACCTTC.

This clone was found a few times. The CDR3 DNA reads as TGTGCCAGCAGCCGCCTGGGGAGCCCGGATAATTCACCCCTCCACTTT. Encoded protein: CASSRLGSPDNSPLHF. The genes are TRBV7-9 and TRBJ1-6; the D is unclear. V was trimmed by 5 bases and J by 5 bases, leaving 16 bases between them. The CDR3 totals 16 residues. The V gene's germline CDR1 is SEHNR and CDR2 FQNEAQ (reference sequence).

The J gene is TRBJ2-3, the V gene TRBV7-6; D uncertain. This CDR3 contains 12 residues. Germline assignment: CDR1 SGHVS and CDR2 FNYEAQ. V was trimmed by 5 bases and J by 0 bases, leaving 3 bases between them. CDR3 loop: CASSLSTDTQYF. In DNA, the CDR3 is TGTGCCAGCAGCCTGAGCACAGATACGCAGTATTTT.

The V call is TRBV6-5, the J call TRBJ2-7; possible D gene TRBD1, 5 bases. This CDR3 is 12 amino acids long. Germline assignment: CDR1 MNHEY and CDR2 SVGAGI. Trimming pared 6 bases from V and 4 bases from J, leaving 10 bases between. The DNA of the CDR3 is TGTGCCAGCAGCGAAGACAGATACGAGCAGTACTTC. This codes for CASSEDRYEQYF.